Below are 32 T cell receptor beta chains sequenced from a single sample in a study of CD8+ T cells in alopecia areata. RNA was extracted and reverse transcribed into cDNA as the sequencing template. The data were produced by immunoSEQ multiplex PCR, yet TCRdb's version contains in-frame clones alone and is incomplete. The repertoire shows roughly 110,000 clones, none seen only once; the top ten take less than 20%. Sample: lesional skin. The receptors come from a C3H/HeJ mouse with alopecia areata. As its MHC haplotype, the strain has H2-k.

For this clone: The gene symbols are mouse symbols. The missing CDR3 end, 4 residues past where the read stops, is filled in from the germline J gene. This sequence joins TRBV14 and TRBJ2-7; possible D gene TRBD2, 6 bases. Germline lookup yields CDR1 SGHDT and CDR2 FRDEAV. CDR3 length: 12 amino acids. The CDR3 DNA, read in part, is TGTGCCAGCAGTCCCTGGGGTTAT. Its translation is CASSPWGY. The full CDR3 reads CASSPWGYEQYF.

In the case of this clone: Here the gene names and germline are mouse. The CDR3 end falls 4 residues outside the read, so it is completed with the germline J gene. The V gene is TRBV19, the J gene TRBJ2-1; D is undetermined. Trimming left V 0 bases short and J 0 bases short, with 7 bases between. There are 15 residues in the CDR3. CDR1 FNHDT and CDR2 SITEND come from the germline V gene (reference sequence). The CDR3 DNA, read in part, is TGTGCCAGCAGTATAGTAAAGGGTAACTATGCT. Residues: CASSIVKGNYA. The full CDR3 protein is CASSIVKGNYAEQFF. Together with reference TRBV19 and TRBJ2-1, the CDR3 gives the full variable domain: GGIITQTPKFLIGQEGQKLTLKCQQNFNHDTMYWYRQDSGKGLRLIYYSITENDLQKGDLSEGYDASREKKSSFSLTVTSAQKNEMAVFLCASSIVKGNYAEQFFGPGTRLTVL.

For this clone: Gene names refer to mouse genes. The read ends 4 residues early relative to the CDR3; the germline J gene fills the gap. The chain uses TRBV31 and TRBJ2-3, with D perhaps TRBD2 (6 bases). Germline V lookup: CDR1 GKSSPN, CDR2 SITVG. V was trimmed by 1 base and J by 0 bases, leaving 11 bases between them. The CDR3 runs 15 residues. The CDR3 sequence is CAWSPDWTSAETLYF. The sequenced CDR3 bases are TGTGCCTGGAGTCCCGACTGGACTAGTGCAGAA.

This clone was recorded a few times. Mouse names are used for the genes. CDR3 region: CASSGLGQDISNERLFF. The CDR3 bases that were read are TGTGCCAGCAGTGGCCTCGGACAGGATATTTCCAACGAA. The chain uses TRBV13-3 and TRBJ1-4, with 7 positions matching TRBD1. The observed sequence ends 4 residues before the CDR3 terminus, with the missing tail filled in from the germline J gene. CDR1 is NNHDY, CDR2 SYVADS, per germline. V lost 3 bases and J lost 0; bases outside the gene matches: 8. CDR3 length equals 17 residues.

This clone was observed a few times. The gene symbols are mouse symbols. Read sequence stops 4 residues before the CDR3 end, and the germline J gene provides the missing end. V usage is TRBV13-3 and J usage is TRBJ2-2, with D perhaps matching TRBD1 (5 bases). The germline CDR1 and CDR2 sequences are NNHDY and SYVADS. This CDR3 region has 15 residues. V shed 3 bases and J shed 0 bases, with 9 bases lying between them. CDR3 DNA (partial): TGTGCCAGCAGTGGACAGCTCTCAAACACCGGG. Amino acid sequence: CASSGQLSNTG. The full CDR3 protein reads CASSGQLSNTGQLYF.

This clone was counted a few times. Here the gene names and germline are mouse. The read finishes 4 residues shy of the CDR3 end, and the germline J gene is used to complete it. The chain is built from TRBV19 and TRBJ1-2, with TRBD1 matching over 10 bases. The CDR3 contains 14 residues. CDR1 is FNHDT and CDR2 is SITEND in the germline V gene (reference sequence). CDR3 region: CASSWRDRGTDYTF. CDR3 bases read: TGTGCCAGCAGTTGGAGGGACAGGGGAACC.

This clone has a handful of counts. Gene labels here are mouse ones. The CDR3 region is CTCNGQVYEQYF. CDR3 DNA (partial): TGCACCTGCAACGGACAGGTCTAT. V usage is TRBV1 and J usage is TRBJ2-7, with 7 bases aligning to TRBD1. The read falls 4 residues short of the CDR3 end, and the missing part is taken from the germline J gene. V trimming: 7 bases; J trimming: 3 bases; junction bases outside the gene matches: 3. The CDR3 length is 12 residues. CDR1 and CDR2 from the germline V gene are NSQYPW and LRSPGD (reference sequence).

This clone was counted a few times. Gene names denote mouse genes. Read sequence stops 4 residues before the CDR3 end, and the germline J gene provides the missing end. The chain carries TRBV1 and TRBJ2-2; 8 bases are shared with TRBD2. This CDR3 is 16 amino acids long. Germline assignment: CDR1 NSQYPW and CDR2 LRSPGD (reference sequence). The V gene end was trimmed by 5 bases and the J gene end by 0 bases; junction bases not matched to a gene: 5. The covered CDR3 bases are TGCACCTGCAGTCCCCGGGGGGGCGCAAACACCGGG. Translation: CTCSPRGGANTG. The entire CDR3 sequence reads CTCSPRGGANTGQLYF.

This clone turned up a few times. TCRdb gives a protein that differs at residue 13 from what the DNA encodes, so the protein here is translated from the DNA. Genes and germline come from the mouse. The CDR3 extends 3 residues past the end of the read, so its final part is completed from the germline J gene. V usage is TRBV1 and J usage is TRBJ1-6; perhaps TRBD1 as D (6 bases). TRBJ1-6 is flagged as an ORF with uncertain function. Trimming took 0 bases from V and 6 from J, leaving 12 bases between them. Germline V gene sequence: CDR1 NSQYPW, CDR2 LRSPGD (reference sequence). CDR3 length equals 16 residues. This CDR3 reads CTCSADRRGGNSPLYF. The part of the CDR3 DNA that was read is TGCACCTGCAGTGCAGATCGCAGGGGAGGTAATTCGCCC.

This clone came up a few times. The listed genes are named as in mouse. The DNA ends 4 residues before the CDR3 does, and the rest of the CDR3 is filled in from the germline J gene. The rearrangement uses TRBV13-3 and TRBJ2-4, with a possible D match to TRBD1 (6 bases). V gave up 2 bases and J gave up 0 bases, with 10 bases separating them. This CDR3 spans 15 amino acids. Germline CDR1 and CDR2: NNHDY and SYVADS. The CDR3 sequence is CASSDLQGSQNTLYF. The CDR3 DNA, read in part, is TGTGCCAGCAGTGACCTACAGGGTAGTCAAAAC.

This clone has only a few counts. Here the gene names and germline are mouse. The read finishes 4 residues shy of the CDR3 end, and the germline J gene is used to complete it. The V and J genes are TRBV1 and TRBJ2-5; 7 positions agree with TRBD1. The CDR3 extends over 15 amino acids. CDR1 is NSQYPW, CDR2 LRSPGD, per germline (reference sequence). J was trimmed by 0 bases and V by 3 bases; bases with no gene match: 3. The part of the CDR3 DNA that was read is TGCACCTGCAGTGCGACAGGGAGTAACCAAGAC. Translated: CTCSATGSNQD. The entire CDR3 reads CTCSATGSNQDTQYF.

About this clone itself: The genes are named according to mouse. From the germline J gene comes the end of the CDR3, since the read stops 4 residues before it. The chain couples TRBV17 to TRBJ2-1, with 10 bases lining up with TRBD2. Germline V gives CDR1 MNHDT, CDR2 YYDKIL. The CDR3 covers 14 residues. The CDR3 bases that were read are TGTGCTAGCAGTAGTCTGGGGGGGCCGGCT. Amino acids: CASSSLGGPA. The entire CDR3 sequence reads CASSSLGGPAEQFF. Full variable domain (remainder filled in from reference TRBV17 and TRBJ2-1): DTTVKQNPRYKLARVGKPVNLICSQTMNHDTMYWYQKKPNQAPKLLLFYYDKILNREADTFEKFQSSRPNNSFCSLYIGSAGLEYSAMYLCASSSLGGPAEQFFGPGTRLTVL.

This clone came up many times. The protein recorded in TCRdb does not match the translated DNA at residue 12; the protein presented here comes from translating the DNA. Gene names follow the mouse nomenclature. The read stops 3 residues short of the end of the CDR3; the missing end is completed from the germline J gene. J is TRBJ1-6 and V is TRBV1, with 7 bases identical to TRBD1. TRBJ1-6 is given ORF status, its function remaining uncertain. The junction had 0 bases not matched to a gene; V was cut back by 4 bases and J by 0 bases. The CDR3 length is 15 residues. Germline V gene data show CDR1 as NSQYPW and CDR2 as LRSPGD (reference sequence). CDR3 region: CTCSGQGSYNSPLYF. Incomplete CDR3 DNA: TGCACCTGCAGTGGACAGGGTTCCTATAATTCGCCC.

Details on this clone: Gene names and germline match the mouse. The missing CDR3 end, 4 residues past where the read stops, is filled in from the germline J gene. V gene TRBV13-1 combines with J gene TRBJ2-1, with TRBD2 identical over 9 bases. CDR3 length: 14 residues. CDR1 and CDR2 (germline): NSHNY, SYGAGN. V gave up 3 bases and J gave up 4 bases; unmatched junction bases: 2. The sequenced CDR3 bases are TGTGCCAGCAGTGGAGACTGGGGGTATGCT. As protein: CASSGDWGYA. The whole CDR3 is CASSGDWGYAEQFF.

In its sample, this clone was seen a few times. The gene names here belong to mouse. Read coverage stops 4 residues before the CDR3 terminus; the germline J gene supplies the remainder. V and J are TRBV1 and TRBJ2-5; TRBD2 might be the D (7 bases). CDR1 NSQYPW and CDR2 LRSPGD come from the germline V gene (reference sequence). The CDR3 contains 16 residues. The CDR3 bases that were read are TGCACCTGCAGTGCAGAGGCCGGGGGGCGCAAAGAC. Amino acid sequence: CTCSAEAGGRKD. The whole CDR3 protein is CTCSAEAGGRKDTQYF.

This clone has more than one count but fewer than ten. Gene and germline names: mouse. The read falls 4 residues short of the CDR3 end, and the missing part is taken from the germline J gene. This chain connects TRBV13-3 to TRBJ2-5, with D perhaps matching TRBD1 (6 bases). V shed 3 bases and J shed 0 bases, with 11 bases lying between them. Germline assignment: CDR1 NNHDY and CDR2 SYVADS. The CDR3 contains 15 residues. Partial CDR3 DNA: TGTGCCAGCAGTGGGGGACATCTTAACCAAGAC. Translated: CASSGGHLNQD. The full CDR3 protein reads CASSGGHLNQDTQYF. The entire variable domain, with the rest obtained from reference TRBV13-3 and TRBJ2-5, is as follows: EAAVTQSPRSKVAVTGGKVTLSCHQTNNHDYMYWYRQDTGHGLRLIHYSYVADSTEKGDIPDGYKASRPSQENFSLILELASLSQTAVYFCASSGGHLNQDTQYFGPGTRLLVL.

This clone turned up a few times. The genes are named according to mouse. The observed sequence ends 4 residues before the CDR3 terminus, with the missing tail filled in from the germline J gene. V gene TRBV1 combines with J gene TRBJ1-2; D perhaps matches TRBD1 (5 bases). The V and J ends lost 1 base and 4 bases respectively, with 13 bases between them. The length of the CDR3 is 15 residues. Germline CDR1 and CDR2: NSQYPW and LRSPGD (reference sequence). This chain's CDR3 is CTCSAGGGRGSDYTF. The CDR3 DNA, read in part, is TGCACCTGCAGTGCAGGGGGAGGAAGGGGCTCC.

This clone was observed a few times. At residue 13, the DNA translation does not agree with TCRdb's protein; the protein displayed here is the one encoded by the DNA. All gene names here are mouse names. The CDR3 bases that were read are TGTGCCAGCAGCTTAGGGACAGGGTCCTATAATTCGCCC. Translated: CASSLGTGSYNSP. The whole CDR3 protein reads CASSLGTGSYNSPLYF. V is TRBV3 and J is TRBJ1-6, with 8 bases fitting TRBD1. Sequencing ends 3 residues short of the CDR3 end; the germline J gene provides the rest. TRBJ1-6 is an open reading frame, and its role is uncertain. Germline trimming cut 1 base from V and 1 base from J; bases unmatched to any gene: 0. The CDR3 length is 16 residues. Germline V gene sequence: CDR1 SNHLY, CDR2 FYNGKV (reference sequence).

A word on this clone: Gene names and germline match the mouse. Read data end 4 residues before the CDR3 end; the end is taken from the germline J gene. The chain is built from TRBV19 and TRBJ1-1; tentative D call: TRBD1 (6 bases). V was trimmed by 5 bases and J by 1 base, leaving 15 bases between them. The CDR3 covers 15 residues. Germline V CDR1 and CDR2: FNHDT, SITEND (reference sequence). CDR3 in amino acids: CASSPTGTKNTEVFF. The covered CDR3 bases are TGTGCCAGCAGCCCTACCGGGACAAAAAACACA.

This clone was counted only a few times. The genes are named according to mouse. The CDR3 end falls 4 residues outside the read, so it is completed with the germline J gene. V usage is TRBV16 and J usage is TRBJ2-1; 8 bases are shared with TRBD2. Germline values: CDR1 SGHSA, CDR2 FRNQAP. CDR3 length equals 13 residues. The covered CDR3 bases are TGTGCAAGCAGCTTAGGGGGGGGCGCT. Translation gives CASSLGGGA. The full CDR3 protein reads CASSLGGGAEQFF.

Comments on this clone: Mouse germline and gene names are used. The read gets to within 4 residues of the CDR3 end, and the germline J gene fills in the rest. The chain links TRBV13-1 to TRBJ2-7; 8 nucleotides align to TRBD2. The germline V gene has CDR1 NSHNY and CDR2 SYGAGN. The CDR3 is 15 residues long. The CDR3 bases that were read are TGTGCCAGCAGTGATGCAGCTGGGGGGAATTAT. Protein: CASSDAAGGNY. In full, the CDR3 reads CASSDAAGGNYEQYF.

As regards this clone: Gene names are mouse gene names. The read halts 4 residues ahead of the CDR3 end, with the missing end drawn from the germline J gene. The rearrangement links TRBV13-3 to TRBJ1-1; D may be TRBD1 (6 bases). Deletions cut 10 bases from V and 0 bases from J, with 7 bases between. The CDR3 extends over 11 amino acids. Germline CDR1 reads NNHDY; CDR2 reads SYVADS. The DNA read from the CDR3 is TGTGCCGCAGGGGCAAACACA. This encodes CAAGANT. The whole CDR3 region reads CAAGANTEVFF.

Regarding this clone: The listed genes are named as in mouse. The read terminates 4 residues ahead of where the CDR3 ends, so the germline J gene completes it. The chain joins TRBV13-3 to TRBJ1-4; perhaps TRBD1 as D (6 bases). V was trimmed by 1 base and J by 5 bases, leaving 12 bases between them. The germline V gene has CDR1 NNHDY and CDR2 SYVADS. CDR3 length: 15 residues. CDR3 loop: CASSDWGAGNERLFF. CDR3 DNA (partial): TGTGCCAGCAGTGATTGGGGGGCAGGAAACGAA.

This clone was counted a few times. These gene names are mouse names. The CDR3 is cut off 4 residues early in the read; its end comes from the germline J gene. The chain recombines TRBV13-2 with TRBJ2-1; D is ambiguous. The CDR3 totals 16 residues. Trimming removed 0 bases from V and 0 bases from J, with 10 bases in between. Germline V gene lookup returns CDR1 NNHNN and CDR2 SYGAGS (reference sequence). The DNA read from the CDR3 is TGTGCCAGCGGTGATGGAGACTTTGATAACTATGCT. Its translation is CASGDGDFDNYA. The full-length CDR3 reads as CASGDGDFDNYAEQFF.

Comments on this clone: Genes and germline are mouse. The CDR3 end is not reached by the read, which stops 4 residues before it; the germline J gene fills it in. This rearrangement joins TRBV13-3 to TRBJ2-2; 10 bases line up with TRBD1. The germline V gene encodes CDR1 NNHDY and CDR2 SYVADS. V dropped 3 bases and J dropped 0; count of bases not matched to a gene: 5. The CDR3 consists of 17 residues. CDR3 DNA, as far as it was read: TGTGCCAGCAGTGGCGACGGGACAGGGGCAAACACCGGG. Protein product: CASSGDGTGANTG. The CDR3 in full is CASSGDGTGANTGQLYF.

This clone was seen only a few times. Gene names denote mouse genes. The CDR3 extends 4 residues past the end of the read, so its final part is completed from the germline J gene. The rearrangement uses TRBV13-3 and TRBJ2-1; 10 nucleotides agree with TRBD2. The CDR3 contains 16 residues. After removal of 3 bases from V and 1 base from J, the junction contained 4 bases not matched to a gene. Germline lookup yields CDR1 NNHDY and CDR2 SYVADS. The sequenced CDR3 bases are TGTGCCAGCAGTGGGGAGACTGGGGGGAACTATGCT. It encodes CASSGETGGNYA. The full CDR3 reads CASSGETGGNYAEQFF.

As to this clone: Gene names are mouse gene names. The read is 4 residues too short to cover the CDR3 end, so that end is filled in from the germline J gene. V is TRBV1 and J is TRBJ2-7; unclear D gene. V was pared by 0 bases and J by 0 bases, with 9 bases between. Germline V gene sequence: CDR1 NSQYPW, CDR2 LRSPGD (reference sequence). CDR3 length: 15 residues. The CDR3 bases that were read are TGCACCTGCAGTGCAGATACAGCCAGCTCCTAT. Amino acids: CTCSADTASSY. The full CDR3 protein is CTCSADTASSYEQYF. The full variable domain, its missing parts supplied by reference TRBV1 and TRBJ2-7, is VTLLEQNPRWRLVPRGQAVNLRCILKNSQYPWMSWYQQDLQKQLQWLFTLRSPGDKEVKSLPGADYLATRVTDTELRLQVANMSQGRTLYCTCSADTASSYEQYFGPGTRLTVL.

As regards this clone: Mouse gene names and germline throughout. The read ends 4 residues early relative to the CDR3; the germline J gene fills the gap. The V gene is TRBV16, the J gene TRBJ2-3; 10 bases match TRBD1. CDR1 SGHSA and CDR2 FRNQAP come from the germline V gene. The CDR3 runs 16 residues. The V and J ends lost 5 bases and 2 bases, in that order; junction bases with no gene match: 7. The part of the CDR3 DNA that was read is TGTGCAAGCAGCCCGACAGGGGGCGAGAATGCAGAA. Its protein is CASSPTGGENAE. The whole CDR3 sequence is CASSPTGGENAETLYF.

This clone turned up a few times. Mouse gene names apply. Read sequence stops 4 residues before the CDR3 end, and the germline J gene provides the missing end. This chain links TRBV5 with TRBJ1-4; a possible D gene is TRBD1 (5 bases). The germline CDR1 and CDR2 sequences are LGHNA and YNLKQL (reference sequence). There are 16 residues in the CDR3. Trimming cost V 0 bases and J 3 bases, with 11 bases left between them. CDR3 bases read: TGTGCCAGCAGCCAAGATAATCCAGGGACCAACGAA. This translates into CASSQDNPGTNE. Given in full, the CDR3 is CASSQDNPGTNERLFF.

There are many counts of this clone. Gene names follow the mouse nomenclature. The sequence runs out 4 residues before the end of the CDR3; the remainder is reconstructed from the germline J gene. The rearrangement links TRBV13-3 to TRBJ2-3, with 9 bases lining up with TRBD2. This CDR3 is 17 amino acids long. Germline V gives CDR1 NNHDY, CDR2 SYVADS. Trimming took 2 bases from V and 0 from J; bases not matched to a gene: 7. The part of the CDR3 DNA that was read is TGTGCCAGCAGTGAAGATGACTGGGGGAGTAGTGCAGAA. This gives the protein CASSEDDWGSSAE. The entire CDR3 reads CASSEDDWGSSAETLYF.

Details on this clone: The germline and genes are mouse ones. The sequenced CDR3 bases are TGTGCCAGCGGACTGACTGGGGGGTCCTAT. It codes for CASGLTGGSY. The whole CDR3 protein reads CASGLTGGSYEQYF. V is TRBV13-2 and J is TRBJ2-7, with 10 bases aligning to TRBD2. The read comes to an end 4 residues before the CDR3 does, leaving the germline J gene to fill in the end. CDR1 is NNHNN and CDR2 is SYGAGS in the germline V gene (reference sequence). V dropped 5 bases and J dropped 1; count of bases not matched to a gene: 3. This CDR3 comprises 14 residues.

This clone has a handful of counts. Mouse names are used for the genes. The sequenced fragment ends 4 residues before the CDR3 boundary, so the rest is inferred from the germline J gene. The chain uses TRBV1 and TRBJ1-1, with D perhaps matching TRBD1 (6 bases). The CDR3 has 13 amino acids. Germline V gene sequence: CDR1 NSQYPW, CDR2 LRSPGD (reference sequence). CDR3 bases read: TGCACCTGCAGTGCAATCAACAGGGTA. This gives the protein CTCSAINRV. The whole CDR3 protein reads CTCSAINRVEVFF.